The clone carrying this T cell receptor beta chain was recorded many times. The antigen is not known. The ends were cut back, 0 bases at V and 2 bases at J, with 5 bases in the middle. The CDR3 contains 13 residues. In germline, CDR1 is SGHRS, CDR2 YFSETQ. This specimen belongs to a study of type 1 regulatory T cells. On the study more broadly: T-allo10 is a Tr1-enriched, alloantigen-specific CD4 T cell product made in vitro.

Each CDR3 protein gets one entry after TCRdb re-called the reads with MiXCR. This sample yields roughly 71,000 distinct CDR3 sequences, of which less than 25% are seen a single time; 8.3% belongs to the top ten. Study-wide results and caveats: Tr1 cells had a more restricted TCR repertoire than non-Tr1 cells.

Material for sequencing was cultured type 1 regulatory T (Tr1) cells, either the whole culture or a sorted fraction (not recorded which). The rearrangement links TRBV5-1 to TRBJ2-5, with D possibly being TRBD1 (5 bases). The sequence was collected from a human donor in good health. The CDR3 DNA follows: TGCGCCAGCAGCTTGGGGACACAAGAGACCCAGTACTTC. Its protein is CASSLGTQETQYF.